The subject of this entry is one TCR beta chain. Per the original data handling: Nucleated cell number was recorded as an estimate derived from reference gene primer amplification. The method was immunoSEQ multiplex PCR; TCRdb's version includes in-frame clones alone and lacks a portion of them. The V and J calls and clone size come from that table; D and trimming were worked out from the DNA. The table has about 300,000 clones, about nine tenths seen once; the top ten hold roughly 4%. The age range of participants was 18 to 89 years, with residence in about two dozen US areas. Resolution of symptoms, clearance, or two negative PCRs was present in recovered Cohort 3 donors. The sample belongs to a study of blood T cell repertoires in COVID-19. Study as a whole: Whether acute or convalescent, the COVID-19 samples came from the United States, Italy and Spain.

Trimming removed 1 base from V and 8 bases from J; junction bases left unmatched: 4. This CDR3 comprises 14 residues. Germline V gene sequence: CDR1 SGHAT, CDR2 FQNNGV. The chain links TRBV11-2 to TRBJ2-1; 8 nucleotides line up with TRBD1. The sequence was obtained from a young man who had recovered from COVID-19. The specimen was PBMCs or T cells enriched from blood (not recorded which). The CDR3, as DNA: TGTGCCAGCAGCTTAGGGGTGACAGGGGATGAGCAGTTCTTC. This gives the protein CASSLGVTGDEQFF.